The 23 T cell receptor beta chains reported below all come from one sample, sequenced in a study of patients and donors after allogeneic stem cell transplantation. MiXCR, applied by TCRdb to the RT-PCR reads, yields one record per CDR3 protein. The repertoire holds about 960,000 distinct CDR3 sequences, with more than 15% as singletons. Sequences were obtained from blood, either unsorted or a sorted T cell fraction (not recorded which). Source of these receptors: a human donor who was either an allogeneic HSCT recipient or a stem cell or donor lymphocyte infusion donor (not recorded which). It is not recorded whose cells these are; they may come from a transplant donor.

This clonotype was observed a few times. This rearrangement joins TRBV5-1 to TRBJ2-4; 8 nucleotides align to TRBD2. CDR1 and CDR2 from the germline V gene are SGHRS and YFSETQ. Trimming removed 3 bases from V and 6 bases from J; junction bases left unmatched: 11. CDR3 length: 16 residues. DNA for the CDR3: TGCGCCAGCAGCTGGGGACTAGATAAACGCGTAAACATTCAGTACTTC. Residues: CASSWGLDKRVNIQYF.

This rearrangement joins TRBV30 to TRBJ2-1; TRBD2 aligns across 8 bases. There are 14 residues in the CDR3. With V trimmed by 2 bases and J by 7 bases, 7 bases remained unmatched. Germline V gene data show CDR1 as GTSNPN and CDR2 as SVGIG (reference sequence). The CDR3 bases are TGTGCCTGGAGTAGCGGGAGAGGGGGGAATGAGCAGTTCTTC. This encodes CAWSSGRGGNEQFF.

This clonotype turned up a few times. Written as DNA, the CDR3 is TGTGCCAGCAGCCAGATAGCGGGGGGGCCCTTCAATGAGCAGTTCTTC. Its protein is CASSQIAGGPFNEQFF. This rearrangement joins TRBV3-1 to TRBJ2-1; 11 bases are shared with TRBD2. This CDR3 contains 16 residues. The germline CDR1 and CDR2 sequences are LGHDT and YNNKEL (reference sequence). J was trimmed by 6 bases and V by 3 bases; bases with no gene match: 7.

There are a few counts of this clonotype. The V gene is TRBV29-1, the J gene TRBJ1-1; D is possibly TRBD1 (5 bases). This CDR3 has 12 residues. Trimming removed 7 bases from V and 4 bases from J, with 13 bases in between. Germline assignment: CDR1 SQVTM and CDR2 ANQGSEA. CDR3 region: CSAGRGITEAFF. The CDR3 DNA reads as TGCAGCGCGGGTAGGGGTATCACTGAAGCTTTCTTT.

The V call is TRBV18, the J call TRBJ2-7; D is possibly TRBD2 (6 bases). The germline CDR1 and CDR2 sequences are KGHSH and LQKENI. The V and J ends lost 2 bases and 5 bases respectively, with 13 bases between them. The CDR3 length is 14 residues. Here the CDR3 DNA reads TGTGCCAGCTCACCAGGGGCGGGGCTCCACGAGCAGTACTTC. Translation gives CASSPGAGLHEQYF.

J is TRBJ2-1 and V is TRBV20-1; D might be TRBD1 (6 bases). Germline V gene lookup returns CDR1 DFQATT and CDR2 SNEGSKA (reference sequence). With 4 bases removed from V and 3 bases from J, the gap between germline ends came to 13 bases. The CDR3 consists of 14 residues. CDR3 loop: CSAKVRQDYNEQFF. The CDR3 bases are TGCAGTGCTAAAGTACGACAGGACTACAATGAGCAGTTCTTC.

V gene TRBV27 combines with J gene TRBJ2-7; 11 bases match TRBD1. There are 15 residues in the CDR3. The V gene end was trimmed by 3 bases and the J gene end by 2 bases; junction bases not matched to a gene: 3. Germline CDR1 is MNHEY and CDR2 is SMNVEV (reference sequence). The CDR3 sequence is CASSFMGQGAYEQYF. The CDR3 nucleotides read TGTGCCAGCAGTTTCATGGGACAGGGGGCCTACGAGCAGTACTTC.

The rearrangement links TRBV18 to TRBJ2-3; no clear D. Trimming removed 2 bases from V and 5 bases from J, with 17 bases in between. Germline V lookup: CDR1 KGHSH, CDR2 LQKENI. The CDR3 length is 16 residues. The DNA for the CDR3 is TGTGCCAGCTCACCAATCCACGTTTTTAGCCGAGATACGCAGTATTTT. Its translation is CASSPIHVFSRDTQYF.

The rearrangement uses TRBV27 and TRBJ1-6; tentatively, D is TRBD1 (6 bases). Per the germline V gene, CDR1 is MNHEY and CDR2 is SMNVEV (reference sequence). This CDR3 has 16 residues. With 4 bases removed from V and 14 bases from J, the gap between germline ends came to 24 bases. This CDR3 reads CASSSRTVSGHSTLHF. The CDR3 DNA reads TGTGCCAGCAGTTCGAGGACAGTATCCGGGCATTCGACCCTCCACTTT.

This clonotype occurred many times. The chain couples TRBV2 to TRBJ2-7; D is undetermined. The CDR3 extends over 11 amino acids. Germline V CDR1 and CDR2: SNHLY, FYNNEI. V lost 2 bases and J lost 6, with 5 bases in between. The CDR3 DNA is TGTGCCAGCAGTGAAACTGGCGAGCAGTACTTC. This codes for CASSETGEQYF.

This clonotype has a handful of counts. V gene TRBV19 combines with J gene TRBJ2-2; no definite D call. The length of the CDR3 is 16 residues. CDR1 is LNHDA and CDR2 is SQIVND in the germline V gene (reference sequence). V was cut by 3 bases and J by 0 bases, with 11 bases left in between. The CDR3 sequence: CASSIFRNTNTGELFF. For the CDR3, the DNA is TGTGCCAGTAGTATTTTCCGGAACACGAACACCGGGGAGCTGTTTTTT.

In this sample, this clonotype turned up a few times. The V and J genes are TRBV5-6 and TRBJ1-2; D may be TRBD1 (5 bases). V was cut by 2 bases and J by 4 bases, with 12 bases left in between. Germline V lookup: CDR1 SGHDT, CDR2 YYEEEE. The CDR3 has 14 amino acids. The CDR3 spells CASSFAPGTYGYTF. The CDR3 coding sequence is TGTGCCAGCAGCTTTGCCCCGGGGACCTATGGCTACACCTTC.

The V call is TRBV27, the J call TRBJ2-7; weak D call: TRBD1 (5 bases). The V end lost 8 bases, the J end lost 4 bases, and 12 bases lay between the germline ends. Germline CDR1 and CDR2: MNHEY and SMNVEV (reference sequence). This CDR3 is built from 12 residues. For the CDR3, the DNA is TGTGCCAGCTACGACAGCCCTTACGAGCAGTACTTC. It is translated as CASYDSPYEQYF.

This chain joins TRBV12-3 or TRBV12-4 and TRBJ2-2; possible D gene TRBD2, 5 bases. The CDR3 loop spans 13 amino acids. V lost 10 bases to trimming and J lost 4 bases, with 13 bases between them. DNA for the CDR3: TGTGCCACCGTCAAGCGGATCACCGGGGAGCTGTTTTTT. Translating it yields CATVKRITGELFF.

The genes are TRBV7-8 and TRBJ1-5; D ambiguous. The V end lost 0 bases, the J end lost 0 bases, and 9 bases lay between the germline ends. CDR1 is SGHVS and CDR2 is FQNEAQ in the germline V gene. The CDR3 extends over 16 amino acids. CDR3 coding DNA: TGTGCCAGCAGCTTAGCAACCGCTTATAGCAATCAGCCCCAGCATTTT. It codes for CASSLATAYSNQPQHF.

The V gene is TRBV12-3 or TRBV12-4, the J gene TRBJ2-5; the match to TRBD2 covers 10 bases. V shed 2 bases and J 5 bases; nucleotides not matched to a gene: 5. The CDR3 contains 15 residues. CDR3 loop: CASSLTSGGEETQYF. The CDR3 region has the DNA TGTGCCAGCAGTTTAACAAGCGGGGGGGAGGAGACCCAGTACTTC.

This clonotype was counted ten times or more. For the CDR3, the DNA is TGCGCCAGCAGCTTGTCGCAGACGAACACCGGGGAGCTGTTTTTT. Translated, it gives CASSLSQTNTGELFF. The chain combines TRBV5-1 with TRBJ2-2, with unresolved D. V was shortened by 1 base and J by 0 bases, with 7 bases between the two germline ends. Germline CDR1 SGHRS, CDR2 YFSETQ. The CDR3 sequence is 15 residues long. Full variable domain (rest looked up from reference TRBV5-1 and TRBJ2-2): KAGVTQTPRYLIKTRGQQVTLSCSPISGHRSVSWYQQTPGQGLQFLFEYFSETQRNKGNFPGRFSGRQFSNSRSEMNVSTLELGDSALYLCASSLSQTNTGELFFGEGSRLTVL.

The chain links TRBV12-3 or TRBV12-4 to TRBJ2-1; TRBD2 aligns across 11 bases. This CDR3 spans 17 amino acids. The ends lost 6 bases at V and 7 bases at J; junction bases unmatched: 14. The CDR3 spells CASSRPSGLAGRNEQFF. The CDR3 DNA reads TGTGCCAGCAGCCGACCCAGTGGACTAGCGGGCCGAAATGAGCAGTTCTTC.

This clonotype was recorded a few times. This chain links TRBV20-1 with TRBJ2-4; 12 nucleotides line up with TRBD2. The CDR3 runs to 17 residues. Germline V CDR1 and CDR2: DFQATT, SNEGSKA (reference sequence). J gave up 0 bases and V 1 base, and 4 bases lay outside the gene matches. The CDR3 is CSARGLAGARAKNIQYF. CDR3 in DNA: TGCAGTGCTAGAGGACTAGCGGGGGCTCGAGCCAAAAACATTCAGTACTTC.

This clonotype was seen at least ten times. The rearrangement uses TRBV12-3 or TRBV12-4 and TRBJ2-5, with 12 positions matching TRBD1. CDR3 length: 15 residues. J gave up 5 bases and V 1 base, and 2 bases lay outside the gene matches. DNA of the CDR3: TGTGCCAGCAGTTTAGGGGACAGGGGGCGGGAGACCCAGTACTTC. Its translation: CASSLGDRGRETQYF.

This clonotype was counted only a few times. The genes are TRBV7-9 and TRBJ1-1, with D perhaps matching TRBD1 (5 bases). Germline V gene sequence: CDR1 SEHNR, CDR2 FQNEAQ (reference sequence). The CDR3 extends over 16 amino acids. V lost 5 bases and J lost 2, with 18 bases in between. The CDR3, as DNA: TGTGCCAGCAGCCTCACAGGTTCAATAGAAAACACTGAAGCTTTCTTT. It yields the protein CASSLTGSIENTEAFF.

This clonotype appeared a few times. The CDR3 DNA reads as TGCGCCAGCAGCCAAGTAATCTCCAGTGGCTACACCTTC. It is translated as CASSQVISSGYTF. This chain joins TRBV4-3 and TRBJ1-2; the D is unclear. The CDR3 spans 13 residues. Germline V lookup: CDR1 LGHNA, CDR2 YSLEER. Trimming stripped 1 base from V and 7 bases from J, with 10 bases between.

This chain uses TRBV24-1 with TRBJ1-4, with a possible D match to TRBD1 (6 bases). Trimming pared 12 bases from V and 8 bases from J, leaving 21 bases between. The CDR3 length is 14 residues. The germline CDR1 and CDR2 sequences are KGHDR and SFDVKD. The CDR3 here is CAALRDMDGEKLFF. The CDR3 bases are TGTGCCGCCCTCCGGGACATGGACGGGGAAAAACTGTTTTTT.